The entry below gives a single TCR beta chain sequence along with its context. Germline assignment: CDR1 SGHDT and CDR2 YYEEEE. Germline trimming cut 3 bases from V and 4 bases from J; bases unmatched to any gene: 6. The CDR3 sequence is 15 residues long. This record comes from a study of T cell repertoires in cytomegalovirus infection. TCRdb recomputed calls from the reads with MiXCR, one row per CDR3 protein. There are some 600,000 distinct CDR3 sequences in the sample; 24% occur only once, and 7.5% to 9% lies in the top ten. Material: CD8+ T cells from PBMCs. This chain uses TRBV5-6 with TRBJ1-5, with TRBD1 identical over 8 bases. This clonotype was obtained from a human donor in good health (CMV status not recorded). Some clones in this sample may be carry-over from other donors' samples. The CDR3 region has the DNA TGTGCCAGCAGCTACGGGACAGGAATGAATCAGCCCCAGCATTTT. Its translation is CASSYGTGMNQPQHF.